The clone carrying this T cell receptor (beta chain) showed up many times. As yet, its antigen is unknown. V dropped 0 bases and J dropped 8 bases, with 7 bases sitting between them. CDR1 DFQATT and CDR2 SNEGSKA come from the germline V gene (reference sequence). This CDR3 contains 11 residues. One entry per CDR3 protein results from TCRdb running MiXCR on the 5' RACE reads. The sample includes more than 60,000 distinct CDR3 sequences, approximately 6.3% of them seen just once. The data derive from a study of spatial heterogeneity in lung cancer. Time point meaning: sample taken at primary tumor resection. Whole RNA, isolated from tumor, nontumor lung or frozen PBMC, was sequenced without prior sorting. Findings and caveats of the study: Ubiquitous expanded tumor TCRs were seen in blood more at resection than at follow-up.

The sample here was PBMCs, taken at surgery. The source is a female donor with early-stage non-small cell lung cancer. This chain joins TRBV20-1 and TRBJ1-1; D ambiguous. The CDR3 sequence is CSARDTDEAFF. CDR3 DNA: TGCAGTGCTAGAGACACGGACGAAGCTTTCTTT.